The clone carrying this T cell receptor beta chain was seen ten or more times. Its antigen remains unknown. This CDR3 has 15 residues. The germline CDR1 and CDR2 sequences are SGHAT and FQNNGV. Trimming removed 5 bases from V and 5 bases from J, with 16 bases in between. The record originates from a study of breast tumors, draining lymph nodes, adjacent tissues. TCRdb independently ran MiXCR on the multiplex PCR reads; one entry per CDR3 protein. The sample records around 100,000 distinct CDR3 sequences, about 20% being singletons. Regarding the study as a whole: The data were judged consistent with most tumor T cells coming from lymph node and expanding in tumor.

Axillary draining lymph nodes of breast cancer patients supplied the node samples. Sequenced sample: axillary lymph node tissue. The chain links TRBV11-2 to TRBJ2-1; D is unclear. The clonotype originates from a female donor with breast cancer. Some clones in this sample may be carry-over from other donors' samples. CDR3 DNA: TGTGCCAGCAGCCTCACCAGACGGCAAAACAATGAGCAGTTCTTC. Translation gives CASSLTRRQNNEQFF. Full variable domain (outside the CDR3, taken from reference TRBV11-2 and TRBJ2-1): EAGVAQSPRYKIIEKRQSVAFWCNPISGHATLYWYQQILGQGPKLLIQFQNNGVVDDSQLPKDRFSAERLKGVDSTLKIQPAKLEDSAVYLCASSLTRRQNNEQFFGPGTRLTVL.